The following is a T cell receptor (beta chain) sequence with its context. This clone was seen more than once but under ten times. The clone's antigen remains unknown. No much larger clone exists at a distance of one base, and base qualities are not known. The entry originates in a study of OX40 agonist ivuxolimab in advanced cancers. Looking at the study overall: Ivuxolimab was a fully human IgG2 agonistic monoclonal antibody targeting the costimulatory receptor OX40 (CD134). Intravenous ivuxolimab was administered to patients every 2 weeks at six dose levels: 0.01, 0.1, 0.3, 1.5, 3 and 10 mg/kg. Of the roughly 52 dose-escalation patients, hepatocellular carcinoma was present in roughly 19, melanoma in around 15, renal cell carcinoma in 9 and head and neck cancer in 9. The dose-escalation cohort was about 86% male with a mean age of approximately 60 years, ranging from roughly 20 to 80. Patients were allowed to have had prior anti-PD-1, anti-PD-L1 or anti-CTLA-4 therapy, and around 40% of the dose-escalation patients had previously received checkpoint inhibitors. Partial responses were achieved by three dose-escalation patients, of whom one had hepatocellular carcinoma and two had cutaneous melanoma. Peripheral TCRbeta sequencing was intended to test whether TCR sequence diversity was altered and clonal T-cell expansion was caused by ivuxolimab. The monotherapy dose-escalation portion (N ≈ 52 patients) of the phase I ivuxolimab trial is reported in the paper.

The research as a whole found: After ivuxolimab, more expanded clones were found on average in CD8+ T cells than in CD4+ T cells. Low levels of normalized T-cell clonal expansion were also seen in some nonresponding patients. The antigen specificity of the peripheral T cells that underwent clonal expansion was not determined. At doses from 0.1 to 3.0 mg/kg, clonal expansion was seen in both CD4+ and CD8+ blood T cells between baseline and week 6. Partial responders in the 0.1-3.0 mg/kg groups had among the lowest normalized peripheral clonal expansion, especially among CD8+ T cells.

Patients with a history of autoimmune disease or receiving systemic immunosuppression were excluded from the trial. In every dose cohort, peripheral blood was drawn for TCR sequencing at baseline, cycle 4 day 1, and cycle 7 day 1. Samples came from an open-label, multicenter, first-in-human phase I dose-escalation trial of ivuxolimab. The trial enrolled adults with locally advanced or metastatic head and neck squamous cell, hepatocellular, melanoma or renal cell carcinoma. Before TCR sequencing, CD4+ T cells and CD8+ T cells from peripheral blood were sorted into separate populations. Deletion took 1 base off V and 9 bases off J, with a span of 7 bases between the germline ends. Per the germline V gene (reference sequence), SEHNR is the CDR1 and FQNEAQ is the CDR2. The CDR3 covers 13 residues, taking in both the cysteine and the phenylalanine. This entry keeps only the CDR3 DNA: 39 bases, framed from base 1.

To sequence the TCRbeta CDR3 region, genomic DNA was isolated from the sorted cells. The immunoSEQ Assay was used for sequencing of TCRbeta CDR3 regions. TCRdb provides this immuneACCESS table in a form limited to in-frame rearrangements. Some clones are lacking; in checked studies, under half of them reflect an unresolved V gene, and why the rest are absent is not known. The sample yields around 120,000 clones; 85% to 90% were counted once. The ten largest clones take up 0.55% of the sample. The sample was CD4+ or CD8+ T cells sorted from blood, taken in a trial of the OX40 agonist ivuxolimab. The clonotype was recovered from an adult with an advanced solid tumor such as melanoma, head and neck, liver or kidney cancer. Recombination joined TRBV7-9 with TRBJ1-6; D gene: possibly TRBD1, on 5 matching bases. The nucleotides read TGTGCCAGCAGCTTAGGGGGGATTTCACCCCTCCACTTT. Translated, it gives CASSLGGISPLHF.